This passage covers 3 T cell receptor beta chains from one sample sequenced in a study of shared clonotypes between healthy human individuals. Assay used: immunoSEQ multiplex PCR; TCRdb lists only in-frame clones, some missing. The sample lists around 500,000 clones, 76% occurring once. The sequenced sample was PBMCs. Receptors were obtained from a woman in her forties in good health. Some clones in this sample may be carry-over from other donors' samples.

V is TRBV19 and J is TRBJ1-5, with D tentatively TRBD1 (6 bases). V was trimmed by 4 bases and J by 11 bases, leaving 24 bases between them. The germline V gene encodes CDR1 LNHDA and CDR2 SQIVND (reference sequence). CDR3 length: 16 amino acids. In DNA form, the CDR3 reads TGTGCCAGTAGTAAGGAGAGTCAGGGGAGCCTCGGGGCCCAGCATTTT. As protein: CASSKESQGSLGAQHF. Full variable domain (outside the CDR3, taken from reference TRBV19 and TRBJ1-5): DGGITQSPKYLFRKEGQNVTLSCEQNLNHDAMYWYRQDPGQGLRLIYYSQIVNDFQKGDIAEGYSVSREKKESFPLTVTSAQKNPTAFYLCASSKESQGSLGAQHFGDGTRLSIL.

This chain uses TRBV14 with TRBJ2-2, with TRBD1 matching 9 bases. V shed 1 base and J 4 bases; nucleotides not matched to a gene: 1. The CDR3 totals 15 residues. The germline V gene has CDR1 SGHDN and CDR2 FVKESK. CDR3 loop: CASSQGQGGTGELFF. The CDR3 nucleotides are TGTGCCAGCAGCCAAGGACAGGGGGGCACCGGGGAGCTGTTTTTT.

This clone was picked up a small number of times. The rearrangement links TRBV10-1 to TRBJ2-7, with D maybe TRBD1 (5 bases). Germline values: CDR1 WNHNN, CDR2 SYGVQD (reference sequence). The CDR3 contains 13 residues. V gave up 11 bases and J gave up 2 bases, with 16 bases separating them. The DNA for the CDR3 is TGCGCCTCCAGCCCAGGGCAGACCTACGAGCAGTACTTC. Protein: CASSPGQTYEQYF.